The 29 T cell receptor beta chains in this list originate from one sample, sequenced in a study of T-cell memory formation after mild COVID-19. MiXCR was run by TCRdb on the 5' RACE reads, yielding one entry per CDR3 protein. This table has some 330,000 distinct CDR3 sequences, under 25% appearing once. Source material: PBMCs or a T cell subset sorted from them (not recorded which). These receptors all stem from an adult woman who had mild COVID-19 (a few samples of this study predate the infection). Cell type and time point are not known.

The chain has TRBV6-5 and TRBJ2-1; a possible D gene is TRBD2 (6 bases). Trimming pared 2 bases from V and 10 bases from J, leaving 21 bases between. Germline V gene data show CDR1 as MNHEY and CDR2 as SVGAGI. The CDR3 extends over 16 amino acids. CDR3 bases: TGTGCCAGCAGTTACGCCGTATGGGACTCCGCAGGAGAGCAGTTCTTC. Translation gives CASSYAVWDSAGEQFF.

The V call is TRBV5-1, the J call TRBJ2-2; 11 bases match TRBD1. The V segment lost 3 bases and the J segment 2 bases; nucleotides outside the gene matches: 3. CDR1 is SGHRS, CDR2 YFSETQ, per germline. This CDR3 has 16 residues. The CDR3 loop is CASSSDRGRNTGELFF. CDR3 DNA: TGCGCCAGCAGCTCGGACAGGGGGCGCAACACCGGGGAGCTGTTTTTT.

This clonotype was seen a few times. The chain is built from TRBV9 and TRBJ2-1; perhaps TRBD2 as D (5 bases). This CDR3 has 15 amino acids. The germline CDR1 and CDR2 sequences are SGDLS and YYNGEE. V shed 0 bases and J shed 2 bases, with 9 bases lying between them. The CDR3 region is CASSVASGAYNEQFF. The CDR3, as DNA: TGTGCCAGCAGCGTAGCAAGCGGAGCCTACAATGAGCAGTTCTTC.

This clonotype was counted a few times. This chain joins TRBV7-8 and TRBJ1-2, with unresolved D. The V gene lost 0 bases and the J gene lost 4 bases, with 12 bases spanning the gap. Germline values: CDR1 SGHVS, CDR2 FQNEAQ. The CDR3 length is 15 residues. The CDR3 DNA sequence: TGTGCCAGCAGCTTAGCGAAAATCGGATCCTATGGCTACACCTTC. It encodes CASSLAKIGSYGYTF. Based on the CDR3 plus reference TRBV7-8 and TRBJ1-2, the full variable domain is GAGVSQSPRYKVAKRGQDVALRCDPISGHVSLFWYQQALGQGPEFLTYFQNEAQLDKSGLPSDRFFAERPEGSVSTLKIQRTQQEDSAVYLCASSLAKIGSYGYTFGSGTRLTVV.

This clonotype showed up just a few times. This sequence joins TRBV6-4 and TRBJ2-1; 10 nucleotides align to TRBD2. V shed 1 base, J shed 10 bases, and the junction held 7 bases outside the gene matches. CDR1 MRHNA and CDR2 SNTAGT come from the germline V gene. This CDR3 region has 15 residues. The CDR3 protein is CASSDFASGSKEQFF. The CDR3 DNA sequence: TGTGCCAGCAGTGACTTTGCTAGCGGGAGTAAGGAGCAGTTCTTC.

There are a few counts of this clonotype. The chain employs TRBV15 and TRBJ2-4, with 10 bases lining up with TRBD1. The germline V gene encodes CDR1 LNHNV and CDR2 YYDKDF (reference sequence). The CDR3 sequence is 19 residues long. J gave up 0 bases and V 0 bases, and 8 bases lay outside the gene matches. CDR3 loop: CATSREGQGSKLAKNIQYF. In DNA form, the CDR3 reads TGTGCCACCAGCAGAGAGGGACAGGGGAGTAAACTAGCCAAAAACATTCAGTACTTC.

The chain links TRBV7-8 to TRBJ2-7; 13 nucleotides align to TRBD2. Germline V gene sequence: CDR1 SGHVS, CDR2 FQNEAQ. The trim removed 1 base at V and 2 bases at J, leaving 2 bases unmatched. The CDR3 is made up of 16 amino acids. CDR3 sequence reads: CASSLGTSGGTYEQYF. The CDR3 DNA reads TGTGCCAGCAGCTTAGGGACTAGCGGGGGAACCTACGAGCAGTACTTC. Variable domain in full (rest from reference TRBV7-8 and TRBJ2-7): GAGVSQSPRYKVAKRGQDVALRCDPISGHVSLFWYQQALGQGPEFLTYFQNEAQLDKSGLPSDRFFAERPEGSVSTLKIQRTQQEDSAVYLCASSLGTSGGTYEQYFGPGTRLTVT.

The CDR3 DNA sequence: TGTGCCAGCAGCGTAGGAGGCGGGGGGGCCTACAATGAGCAGTTCTTC. Translated: CASSVGGGGAYNEQFF. This chain links TRBV9 with TRBJ2-1, with 9 bases identical to TRBD2. Germline values: CDR1 SGDLS, CDR2 YYNGEE. This CDR3 contains 16 residues. The trim removed 0 bases at V and 2 bases at J, leaving 3 bases unmatched.

This clonotype was seen only a few times. The V gene is TRBV5-1, the J gene TRBJ2-7; TRBD2 matches at 11 bases. The CDR3 runs 15 residues. V was pared by 1 base and J by 7 bases, with 7 bases of the junction left unmatched. Germline assignment: CDR1 SGHRS and CDR2 YFSETQ. The CDR3 nucleotides read TGCGCCAGCAGCTTGTCACTAGCGGGAGAAAGTGAGCAGTACTTC. Encoded protein: CASSLSLAGESEQYF.

The CDR3, as DNA: TGTGCCCTACTGGCTCCGGGACTAGCGGGGGGACCATACAATGAGCAGTTCTTC. It encodes CALLAPGLAGGPYNEQFF. The chain is built from TRBV7-3 and TRBJ2-1; 15 bases match TRBD2. The CDR3 extends over 18 amino acids. Germline V gene sequence: CDR1 SGHTA, CDR2 FQGTGA. V lost 11 bases to trimming and J lost 4 bases; unmatched junction nucleotides: 15.

V gene TRBV7-6 combines with J gene TRBJ2-5; D ambiguous. CDR1 and CDR2 from the germline V gene are SGHVS and FNYEAQ. CDR3 length equals 14 residues. V dropped 5 bases and J dropped 0 bases, with 10 bases sitting between them. The CDR3 sequence is CASSPKSYQETQYF. The DNA for the CDR3 is TGTGCCAGCAGCCCCAAGTCGTACCAAGAGACCCAGTACTTC.

This clonotype was seen a few times. CDR3 loop: CASSQEFLAGPSSYEQYF. In DNA form, the CDR3 reads TGTGCCAGCAGCCAAGAGTTTCTAGCGGGACCCAGCTCCTACGAGCAGTACTTC. The chain uses TRBV4-2 and TRBJ2-7; TRBD2 matches at 9 bases. The CDR3 runs to 18 residues. Germline CDR1 and CDR2: LGHNA and YNFKEQ. Trimming cost V 0 bases and J 0 bases; bases outside gene matches: 9.

The V call is TRBV6-5, the J call TRBJ1-4; no reliable D call. The V end lost 4 bases, the J end lost 3 bases, and 15 bases lay between the germline ends. The germline CDR1 and CDR2 sequences are MNHEY and SVGAGI. The CDR3 is 16 amino acids. CDR3 sequence (DNA): TGTGCCAGCAGTTGGGGAGTCCCCTCGGCTAATGAAAAACTGTTTTTT. This translates into CASSWGVPSANEKLFF.

The chain combines TRBV5-1 with TRBJ1-1, with D maybe TRBD1 (6 bases). The CDR3 covers 16 residues. Germline assignment: CDR1 SGHRS and CDR2 YFSETQ. V was shortened by 0 bases and J by 4 bases, with 16 bases between the two germline ends. CDR3 sequence: CASSLGTARQTTEAFF. CDR3 nucleotides: TGCGCCAGCAGCTTGGGGACAGCCCGGCAGACCACTGAAGCTTTCTTT. The entire variable domain, with the rest obtained from reference TRBV5-1 and TRBJ1-1, is as follows: KAGVTQTPRYLIKTRGQQVTLSCSPISGHRSVSWYQQTPGQGLQFLFEYFSETQRNKGNFPGRFSGRQFSNSRSEMNVSTLELGDSALYLCASSLGTARQTTEAFFGQGTRLTVV.

The sample holds a few counts of this clonotype. The V call is TRBV5-1, the J call TRBJ2-7, with no clear D. V was cut by 0 bases and J by 3 bases, with 7 bases left in between. The germline gives CDR1 SGHRS, CDR2 YFSETQ. The CDR3 covers 13 residues. CDR3 sequence: CASSLEVHYEQYF. The CDR3 region has the DNA TGCGCCAGCAGCTTGGAGGTCCACTACGAGCAGTACTTC.

This clonotype appeared a few times. This chain links TRBV5-1 with TRBJ1-1, with D hard to call. The CDR3 has 13 amino acids. V lost 4 bases and J 2 bases, leaving 9 bases between the germline ends. Germline lookup yields CDR1 SGHRS and CDR2 YFSETQ. DNA for the CDR3: TGCGCCAGCAGCGAGGGATTTAACACTGAAGCTTTCTTT. This gives the protein CASSEGFNTEAFF.

V gene TRBV12-3 or TRBV12-4 combines with J gene TRBJ1-1, with unresolved D. The CDR3 is made up of 14 amino acids. V was clipped by 7 bases and J by 0 bases, with 12 bases between them. Here the CDR3 DNA reads TGTGCCAGCACCTTAACTACTGTGAACACTGAAGCTTTCTTT. Its protein is CASTLTTVNTEAFF.

This clonotype was detected only a few times. The chain links TRBV25-1 to TRBJ2-2, with D uncertain. CDR3 length: 16 residues. V gave up 0 bases and J gave up 5 bases, with 13 bases separating them. Looked up from germline, CDR1 is MGHDK and CDR2 is SYGVNS. For the CDR3, the DNA is TGTGCCAGCAGTGAATATAGCCTTCACGGAACCGGGGAGCTGTTTTTT. This sequence encodes CASSEYSLHGTGELFF. The whole variable domain, remainder taken from reference TRBV25-1 and TRBJ2-2, is EADIYQTPRYLVIGTGKKITLECSQTMGHDKMYWYQQDPGMELHLIHYSYGVNSTEKGDLSSESTVSRIRTEHFPLTLESARPSHTSQYLCASSEYSLHGTGELFFGEGSRLTVL.

The chain links TRBV7-2 to TRBJ2-3; D could derive from TRBD1 or TRBD2 (5 bases each). The CDR3 consists of 17 residues. V was pared by 5 bases and J by 0 bases, with 18 bases between. Germline values: CDR1 SGHTA, CDR2 FQGNSA. In DNA, the CDR3 is TGTGCCAGCAGCCGCGGGTCGACAGCGTCCAGCACAGATACGCAGTATTTT. Translating it yields CASSRGSTASSTDTQYF.

The V and J genes are TRBV7-2 and TRBJ1-1; D gene ambiguous. This CDR3 contains 14 residues. V lost 6 bases to trimming and J lost 1 base, with 12 bases between them. CDR1 SGHTA and CDR2 FQGNSA come from the germline V gene. The chain's CDR3 is CASSSRPQNTEAFF. The DNA of the CDR3 is TGTGCCAGCAGTTCCAGACCGCAGAACACTGAAGCTTTCTTT. The entire variable domain, with the rest obtained from reference TRBV7-2 and TRBJ1-1, is as follows: GAGVSQSPSNKVTEKGKDVELRCDPISGHTALYWYRQSLGQGLEFLIYFQGNSAPDKSGLPSDRFSAERTGGSVSTLTIQRTQQEDSAVYLCASSSRPQNTEAFFGQGTRLTVV.

The rearrangement uses TRBV15 and TRBJ2-4; possibly TRBD2 for D (5 bases). Trimming left V 0 bases short and J 8 bases short, with 26 bases between. CDR3 length: 19 amino acids. Germline assignment: CDR1 LNHNV and CDR2 YYDKDF (reference sequence). The chain's CDR3 is CATSRDLVIARPPNDIQYF. The CDR3 region has the DNA TGTGCCACCAGCAGAGATCTGGTTATAGCGCGCCCCCCGAATGACATTCAGTACTTC.

The CDR3 coding sequence is TGTGCCATCAGTGAGTCGACTAGCGGGAGTTCCTACAATGAGCAGTTCTTC. Residues: CAISESTSGSSYNEQFF. V usage is TRBV10-3 and J usage is TRBJ2-1; 12 nucleotides agree with TRBD2. After removal of 0 bases from V and 1 base from J, the junction contained 1 base not matched to a gene. Germline assignment: CDR1 ENHRY and CDR2 SYGVKD. The length of the CDR3 is 17 residues.

The CDR3 DNA reads TGTGCCAGCAGTTCCTTGACTAGCGGGAGTGGAAATGAGCAGTTCTTC. This sequence encodes CASSSLTSGSGNEQFF. The rearrangement joins TRBV6-5 to TRBJ2-1; 12 nucleotides line up with TRBD2. V gave up 4 bases and J gave up 7 bases; unmatched junction bases: 8. The CDR3 loop spans 16 amino acids. Germline lookup yields CDR1 MNHEY and CDR2 SVGAGI.

The chain employs TRBV7-9 and TRBJ1-4, with 7 nucleotides matching TRBD1. CDR1 is SEHNR, CDR2 FQNEAQ, per germline (reference sequence). V was pared by 6 bases and J by 1 base, with 5 bases of the junction left unmatched. The length of the CDR3 is 15 residues. In DNA, the CDR3 is TGTGCCAGCAGTCGTACAGGGGTAACTAATGAAAAACTGTTTTTT. Translation: CASSRTGVTNEKLFF.

This clonotype was picked up one time. The chain carries TRBV7-9 and TRBJ2-2, with D unresolved. The CDR3 totals 15 residues. Germline CDR1 is SEHNR and CDR2 is FQNEAQ (reference sequence). Trimming took off 2 bases at V and 2 bases at J, with 9 bases between the two ends. DNA for the CDR3: TGTGCCAGCAGCTTACCAGACCTCAACACCGGGGAGCTGTTTTTT. The encoded protein is CASSLPDLNTGELFF.

The chain joins TRBV19 to TRBJ1-4; 9 bases align to TRBD1. The CDR3 length is 15 residues. The germline gives CDR1 LNHDA, CDR2 SQIVND (reference sequence). The ends lost 8 bases at V and 7 bases at J; junction bases unmatched: 11. The CDR3 spells CASSDRGGVSEKLFF. As DNA, the CDR3 is TGTGCCAGTTCGGACAGGGGAGGAGTGAGTGAAAAACTGTTTTTT.

The chain links TRBV12-3 or TRBV12-4 to TRBJ1-2; no firm D call. V shed 6 bases and J shed 5 bases, with 19 bases lying between them. The CDR3 loop spans 15 amino acids. CDR3 amino acids: CASSLTDLAAYGYTF. In DNA form, the CDR3 reads TGTGCCAGCAGCCTTACAGACTTGGCCGCTTATGGCTACACCTTC.

This clonotype was counted at least ten times. This rearrangement joins TRBV5-1 to TRBJ2-3; 7 bases align to TRBD2. Germline CDR1 SGHRS, CDR2 YFSETQ. V lost 3 bases to trimming and J lost 2 bases; unmatched junction nucleotides: 15. The length of the CDR3 is 18 residues. The CDR3: CASSSHPSGGRVTDTQYF. The CDR3 DNA is TGCGCCAGCAGCTCGCACCCTAGCGGAGGGCGGGTCACAGATACGCAGTATTTT.

This clonotype was picked up a small number of times. The chain joins TRBV30 to TRBJ2-7, with 10 bases that match TRBD2. This CDR3 contains 15 residues. Germline values: CDR1 GTSNPN, CDR2 SVGIG (reference sequence). Trimming took 1 base from V and 3 from J; bases not matched to a gene: 6. CDR3 amino acids: CAWSDPSGGFYEQYF. The CDR3 nucleotides read TGTGCCTGGAGTGACCCTAGCGGGGGATTCTACGAGCAGTACTTC.